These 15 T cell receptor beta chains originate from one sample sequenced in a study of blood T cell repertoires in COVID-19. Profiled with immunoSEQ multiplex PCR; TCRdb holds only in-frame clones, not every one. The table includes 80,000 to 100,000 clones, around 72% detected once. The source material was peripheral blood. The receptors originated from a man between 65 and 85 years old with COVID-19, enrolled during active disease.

CDR3 amino acids: CASSAGSPQETQYF. DNA of the CDR3: TGTGCCAGCAGCGCGGGAAGTCCACAAGAGACCCAGTACTTC. The chain uses TRBV7-2 and TRBJ2-5, with a weak D call TRBD2 (6 bases). The CDR3 is made up of 14 amino acids. Germline CDR1 and CDR2: SGHTA and FQGNSA. V gave up 5 bases and J gave up 2 bases, with 12 bases separating them. The variable domain in full, with the rest retrieved from reference TRBV7-2 and TRBJ2-5, is GAGVSQSPSNKVTEKGKDVELRCDPISGHTALYWYRQSLGQGLEFLIYFQGNSAPDKSGLPSDRFSAERTGGSVSTLTIQRTQQEDSAVYLCASSAGSPQETQYFGPGTRLLVL.

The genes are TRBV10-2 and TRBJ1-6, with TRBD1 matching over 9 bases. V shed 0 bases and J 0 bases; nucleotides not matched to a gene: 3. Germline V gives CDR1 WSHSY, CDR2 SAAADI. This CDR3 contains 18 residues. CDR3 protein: CASSESGTGSSYNSPLHF. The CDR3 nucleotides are TGCGCCAGCAGTGAGTCGGGGACAGGGAGCTCCTATAATTCACCCCTCCACTTT.

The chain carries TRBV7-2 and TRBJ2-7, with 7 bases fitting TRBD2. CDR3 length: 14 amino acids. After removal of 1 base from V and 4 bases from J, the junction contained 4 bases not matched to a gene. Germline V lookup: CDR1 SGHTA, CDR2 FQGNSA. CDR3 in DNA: TGTGCCAGCAGCTTAGGGTCTAGCGGTTACGAGCAGTACTTC. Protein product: CASSLGSSGYEQYF.

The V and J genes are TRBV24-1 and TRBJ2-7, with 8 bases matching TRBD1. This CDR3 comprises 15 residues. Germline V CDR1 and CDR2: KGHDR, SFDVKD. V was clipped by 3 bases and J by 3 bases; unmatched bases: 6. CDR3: CATSDPGQGNYEQYF. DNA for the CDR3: TGTGCCACCAGTGATCCCGGACAGGGCAACTACGAGCAGTACTTC.

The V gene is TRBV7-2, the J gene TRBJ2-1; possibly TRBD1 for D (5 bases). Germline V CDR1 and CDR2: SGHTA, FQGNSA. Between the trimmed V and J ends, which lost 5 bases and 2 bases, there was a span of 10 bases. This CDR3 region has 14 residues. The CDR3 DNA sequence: TGTGCCAGCAGCCCCGGACACACCTACAATGAGCAGTTCTTC. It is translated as CASSPGHTYNEQFF.

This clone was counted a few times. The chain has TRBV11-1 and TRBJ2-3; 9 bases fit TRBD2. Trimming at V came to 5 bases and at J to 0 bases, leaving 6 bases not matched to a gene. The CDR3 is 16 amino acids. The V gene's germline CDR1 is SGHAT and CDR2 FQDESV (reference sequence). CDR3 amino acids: CASSRGLATSTDTQYF. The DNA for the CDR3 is TGTGCCAGCAGCCGCGGACTAGCGACTAGCACAGATACGCAGTATTTT.

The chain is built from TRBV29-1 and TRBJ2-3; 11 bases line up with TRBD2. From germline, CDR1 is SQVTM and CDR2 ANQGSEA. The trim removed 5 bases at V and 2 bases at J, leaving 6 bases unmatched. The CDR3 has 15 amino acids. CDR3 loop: CSVPVAGGATDTQYF. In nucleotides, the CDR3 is TGCAGCGTTCCCGTAGCGGGGGGGGCCACAGATACGCAGTATTTT.

The CDR3 region has the DNA TGTGCCAGCAGCCCCTTAGGGGACAGCTCTAACTATGGCTACACCTTC. It encodes CASSPLGDSSNYGYTF. J is TRBJ1-2 and V is TRBV28; 7 bases are shared with TRBD1. Germline CDR1 and CDR2: MDHEN and SYDVKM. With 6 bases clipped from V and 0 bases from J, the junction kept 10 bases outside the gene matches. The CDR3 spans 16 residues.

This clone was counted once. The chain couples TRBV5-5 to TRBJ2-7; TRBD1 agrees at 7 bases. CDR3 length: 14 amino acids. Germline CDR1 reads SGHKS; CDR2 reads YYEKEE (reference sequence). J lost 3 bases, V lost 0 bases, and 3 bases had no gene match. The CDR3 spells CASSLGDSIYEQYF. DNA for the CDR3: TGTGCCAGCAGCTTGGGGGACAGCATCTACGAGCAGTACTTC.

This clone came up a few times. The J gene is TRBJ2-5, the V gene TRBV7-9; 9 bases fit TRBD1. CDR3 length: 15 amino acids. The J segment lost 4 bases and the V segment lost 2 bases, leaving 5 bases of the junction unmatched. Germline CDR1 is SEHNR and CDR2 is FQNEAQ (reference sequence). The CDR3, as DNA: TGTGCCAGCAGCTTAAGAAGACAGGGGGTAGAGACCCAGTACTTC. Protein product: CASSLRRQGVETQYF.

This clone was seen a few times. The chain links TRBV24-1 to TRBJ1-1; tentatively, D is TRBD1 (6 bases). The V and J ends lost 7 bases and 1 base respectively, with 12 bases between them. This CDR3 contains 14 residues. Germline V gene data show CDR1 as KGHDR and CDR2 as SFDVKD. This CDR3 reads CATSRDTENTEAFF. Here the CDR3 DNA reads TGTGCCACCAGCCGGGACACAGAGAACACTGAAGCTTTCTTT.

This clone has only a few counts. CDR3 nucleotide sequence: TGTGCCAGCAGTTACGGGGGACTAGAAGCCTACGAGCAGTACTTC. This sequence encodes CASSYGGLEAYEQYF. The V and J genes are TRBV6-2 or TRBV6-3 and TRBJ2-7; 8 bases are shared with TRBD2. This CDR3 has 15 residues. The ends lost 2 bases at V and 2 bases at J; junction bases unmatched: 5. CDR1 MNHEY and CDR2 SVGEGT come from the germline V gene.

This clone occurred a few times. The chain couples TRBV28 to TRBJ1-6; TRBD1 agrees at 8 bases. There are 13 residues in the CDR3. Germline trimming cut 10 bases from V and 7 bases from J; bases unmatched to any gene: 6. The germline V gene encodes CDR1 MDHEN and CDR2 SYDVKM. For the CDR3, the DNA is TGTGCCACCGTAAGGGACAGGAATTCACCCCTCCACTTT. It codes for CATVRDRNSPLHF.

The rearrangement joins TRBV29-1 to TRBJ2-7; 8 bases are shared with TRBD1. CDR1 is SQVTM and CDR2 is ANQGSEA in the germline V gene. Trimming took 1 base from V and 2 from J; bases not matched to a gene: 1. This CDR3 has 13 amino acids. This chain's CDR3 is CSVEGQGTYEQYF. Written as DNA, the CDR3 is TGCAGCGTTGAAGGACAGGGGACCTACGAGCAGTACTTC.

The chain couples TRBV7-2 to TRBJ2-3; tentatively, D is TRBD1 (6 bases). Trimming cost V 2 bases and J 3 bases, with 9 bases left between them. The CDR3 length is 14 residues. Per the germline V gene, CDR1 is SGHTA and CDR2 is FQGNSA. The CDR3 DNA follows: TGTGCCAGCAGCTTACGCAGGGGAACAGATACGCAGTATTTT. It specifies CASSLRRGTDTQYF.